This TCR beta chain was captured in a study of shared clonotypes between healthy human individuals. The germline CDR1 and CDR2 sequences are SGHVS and FQNEAQ. The CDR3 has 14 residues. V shed 5 bases and J shed 2 bases, with 13 bases lying between them. Sequenced by immunoSEQ multiplex PCR; TCRdb stores in-frame clones only, minus some. The sample includes under 600,000 clones, roughly 98% seen only once; the top ten take roughly 0.29%. Naive CD8 cells were CD45RO-negative, positively selected for CCR7, excluding terminally differentiated effector memory CD45RA+ cells. The sequencing sample was made of naive CD8+ T cells sorted from blood. The receptor's source is a man aged 30-40 years in good health. The J gene is TRBJ2-7, the V gene TRBV7-8; tentative D call: TRBD2 (6 bases). DNA for the CDR3: TGTGCCAGCAGCCCAACGGGACTCCCCTACGAGCAGTACTTC. This translates into CASSPTGLPYEQYF.